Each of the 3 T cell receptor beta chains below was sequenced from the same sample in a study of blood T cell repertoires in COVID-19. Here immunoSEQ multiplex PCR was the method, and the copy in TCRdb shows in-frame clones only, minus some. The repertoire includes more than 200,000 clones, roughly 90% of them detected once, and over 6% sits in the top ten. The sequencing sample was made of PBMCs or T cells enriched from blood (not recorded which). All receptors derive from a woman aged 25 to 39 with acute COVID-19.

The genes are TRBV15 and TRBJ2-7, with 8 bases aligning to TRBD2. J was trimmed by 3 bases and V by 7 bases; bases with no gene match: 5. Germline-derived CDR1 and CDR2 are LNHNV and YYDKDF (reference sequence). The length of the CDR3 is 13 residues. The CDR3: CATNPGTSYEQYF. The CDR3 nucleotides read TGTGCCACCAACCCCGGGACTAGCTACGAGCAGTACTTC.

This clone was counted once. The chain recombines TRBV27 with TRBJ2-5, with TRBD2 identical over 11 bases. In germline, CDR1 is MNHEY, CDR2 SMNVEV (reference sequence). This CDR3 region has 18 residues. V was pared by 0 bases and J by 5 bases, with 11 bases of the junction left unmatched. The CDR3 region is CASSLSALAGGVLETQYF. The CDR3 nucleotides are TGTGCCAGCAGTTTATCGGCGCTAGCGGGGGGAGTGTTGGAGACCCAGTACTTC.

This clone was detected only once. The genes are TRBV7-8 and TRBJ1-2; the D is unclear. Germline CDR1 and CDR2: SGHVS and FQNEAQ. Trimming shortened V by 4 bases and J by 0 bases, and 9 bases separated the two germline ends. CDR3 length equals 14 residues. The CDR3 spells CASSSNSPNYGYTF. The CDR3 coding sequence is TGTGCCAGCAGCTCGAATAGTCCTAACTATGGCTACACCTTC. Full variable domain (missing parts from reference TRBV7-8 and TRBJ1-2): GAGVSQSPRYKVAKRGQDVALRCDPISGHVSLFWYQQALGQGPEFLTYFQNEAQLDKSGLPSDRFFAERPEGSVSTLKIQRTQQEDSAVYLCASSSNSPNYGYTFGSGTRLTVV.